Shown below are 6 T cell receptor beta chains from a single sample sequenced in a study of T cell responses to AZD1222 COVID-19 vaccine (dated by TCRdb to the early 2020s). The library was prepared using the immunoSEQ multiplex PCR assay. TCRdb obtained this table from immuneACCESS and retained in-frame rearrangements with V and J assigned. These tables miss some clones; where compared with another copy, unresolved V genes account for less than half of the shortfall, and the remainder is unexplained. A total of about 150,000 clones appear in this sample, about 80% of them only once. The ten most abundant clones make up approximately 4% of the sample. The sample's time point label, in plain terms: baseline before first vaccination. Sequenced here: peripheral blood, sampled on day 0 of AZD1222 vaccination. Receptor source: an adult in good health.

This clone was seen once. The chain employs TRBV5-6 and TRBJ2-3; 10 bases match TRBD1. The CDR3 is 14 residues long. Germline V lookup: CDR1 SGHDT, CDR2 YYEEEE. The junction had 3 bases not matched to a gene; V was cut back by 4 bases and J by 4 bases. CDR3 nucleotides: TGTGCCAGCAGCCCGGGGACAGGGGCAGATACGCAGTATTTT. Encoded protein: CASSPGTGADTQYF.

This rearrangement joins TRBV10-1 to TRBJ2-3, with a possible D match to TRBD2 (7 bases). V shed 4 bases and J shed 4 bases, with 15 bases lying between them. Per the germline V gene, CDR1 is WNHNN and CDR2 is SYGVQD (reference sequence). The CDR3 loop spans 15 amino acids. CDR3 region: CASSGTKGGSDTQYF. The CDR3 region has the DNA TGCGCCAGCAGTGGCACTAAGGGGGGGTCAGATACGCAGTATTTT.

The J gene is TRBJ1-2, the V gene TRBV6-5; D is ambiguous. The CDR3 totals 13 residues. The germline CDR1 and CDR2 sequences are MNHEY and SVGAGI. Trimming cost V 6 bases and J 4 bases, with 12 bases left between them. The CDR3: CASSLDNSYGYTF. The CDR3 DNA sequence: TGTGCCAGCAGCCTCGACAACTCCTATGGCTACACCTTC.

CDR3 amino acids: CASSPTVATEAFF. CDR3 sequence (DNA): TGTGCCAGTAGCCCGACAGTGGCGACTGAAGCTTTCTTT. This sequence joins TRBV19 and TRBJ1-1, with a weak D call TRBD1 (5 bases). The CDR3 extends over 13 amino acids. The germline CDR1 and CDR2 sequences are LNHDA and SQIVND (reference sequence). Trimming removed 6 bases at V and 5 bases at J, with 13 bases between.

The rearrangement uses TRBV18 and TRBJ2-6; D call uncertain. The length of the CDR3 is 13 residues. Germline CDR1 and CDR2: KGHSH and LQKENI. The V end lost 7 bases, the J end lost 0 bases, and 4 bases lay between the germline ends. CDR3 in DNA: TGTGCCAGCTTCTCCTCTGGGGCCAACGTCCTGACTTTC. As protein: CASFSSGANVLTF.

The rearrangement uses TRBV15 and TRBJ2-6; D could derive from TRBD1 or TRBD2 (5 bases each). V lost 5 bases and J lost 0, with 23 bases in between. Germline V gives CDR1 LNHNV, CDR2 YYDKDF (reference sequence). CDR3 length: 20 amino acids. The CDR3 protein is CATSAQAGHSRGSGANVLTF. CDR3 coding DNA: TGTGCCACCAGCGCCCAAGCCGGACACTCGAGGGGCTCTGGGGCCAACGTCCTGACTTTC.